Reported below is one T cell receptor beta chain. Its antigen remains undetermined. Per-nucleotide qualities are absent, and no much larger clonotype sits a single base away. From the cysteine through the phenylalanine, the CDR3 covers 14 amino acids. Only the CDR3 portion is preserved as DNA: 42 bases, with reading frame beginning at the first base. Between the V and J ends, shortened by 6 bases and 0 bases respectively, the junction contains 11 bases. The germline V gene specifies ENHRY as CDR1 and SYGVKD as CDR2. These data come from a study of cytomegalovirus exposure and HLA in healthy donors listed by TCRdb under 2017. About the investigation overall: An earlier analysis of several hundred of the donors reported roughly 300 Gb of sequence data and some 110 million unique TCR beta sequences obtained from roughly 170 million T cells. About 300 gigabases of sequencing data and approximately 92 million unique TCR sequences made up an early release that covered fewer than 650 HLA-typed donors. Of the roughly 400 genotyped donors, approximately 83% fell in the genetic ancestry cluster associated with self-reported Caucasian donors. The study aimed to test whether signatures of past pathogen exposure could be identified by cataloging public T cell receptors. The study profiled the T cell repertoires of 550 to 700 subjects by immunosequencing and related them to cytomegalovirus serostatus. In addition to the first cohort of around 670 subjects, a separate validation cohort of 120 different subjects was used. High-throughput TCR immunosequencing, statistical association of individual TCRs with disease status, and machine learning were combined to predict cytomegalovirus infection status. In a later analysis, previously published TCR beta repertoires from fewer than 750 donors were re-analyzed and high-resolution HLA genotyping was added so that TCR occurrence patterns could be studied. Rather than using new phenotypic data, the later analysis identified candidate immune exposures from TCR beta sequences and from how often those sequences occurred across donors. In an earlier analysis of 587 of the donors, high-throughput TCR beta sequencing was used to judge whether each TCR beta V gene segment behaved as functional or pseudogenic. Donor age, sex, ethnicity and CMV serostatus were compiled together with the repertoire data. Genome-wide SNP genotypes for about three fifths of the roughly 670 donors were used in a later genetic analysis, which treated that subset as a discovery cohort. All discovery cohort repertoires had been generated using a single sequencing platform. HLA typing included class I and class II loci at four-digit resolution. The number of donors typed differed by locus, with 629-630 for A, B, C, DRB1 and DQB1, 522 for DQA1, 600 to 610 for DPA1, and around 430 for DPB1. Five DR-DQ haplotypes were handled as single units for association and clustering because linkage in the cohort was strong. Across 398 genotyped donors of the cohort, an average of approximately 240,000 unique TCR beta nucleotide sequences per donor were sequenced, and around 20% of those sequences were non-productive.

Broad study findings and their caveats: For the cohort, immune exposure information was limited to CMV serostatus. Some 16 rarely observed V segments, including chromosome 9 orphons, were excluded from the earlier analysis of several hundred of the donors because counts were too low. The study gave a list of some 150 TCR beta chains associated with cytomegalovirus. A later genetic analysis reported fewer N-insertions in productive TCRs among donors in an Asian-associated ancestry cluster than the roughly 650-donor mean. The 87-base-pair reads could not distinguish some IMGT-functional V segments, including TRBV6-2 and TRBV6-3, so those segments were excluded. According to a later analysis, TCR association rates differed among HLA loci, with DRB1 alleles showing the most associated TCRs and HLA-C alleles showing the fewest. According to a later analysis, parvovirus B19, influenza, CMV and Epstein-Barr virus appeared linked to several top co-occurrence clusters. The cohort was sequenced for TCR beta chains only, and without alpha or paired-chain data the features that could be detected were limited. When HLA alleles, especially DR and DQ, strongly co-occurred, attributing TCR associations to individual alleles was difficult. A group of highly shared sequence variants was considered likely to be a technical artifact of the sequencing pipeline. The classifier was reported to diagnose cytomegalovirus status with high specificity and sensitivity in both the original and validation cohorts. An earlier analysis of several hundred of the donors showed that most TCR beta V segments appeared in productive rearrangements either about 90% or about 30% of the time, which broadly matched IMGT annotations. Correlated functional status among segregating V segments might reflect linkage disequilibrium, but an unknown experimental factor could not be ruled out. The authors suggested that the approach could potentially be generalized to other disease states and immunological phenotypes. In vitro tests confirmed that a few of the cytomegalovirus-associated TCR beta chains recognize cytomegalovirus antigens. Because HLA typing was unavailable for some donors at each locus, only the typed subset was used in association tests. An association between a missense DCLRE1C variant and V-gene and J-gene trimming of TCR beta chains was found in a later genetic analysis and replicated in an independent cohort. According to a later analysis, most CMV-associated TCR beta chains appeared to be HLA-restricted, and the HLA associations seemed to be driven largely by CMV exposure. A further reported finding was that TCR beta sequences accurately predicted the HLA-A and HLA-B alleles for most subjects in the first cohort. In a later analysis, some 17,000 TCR beta sequences were associated with specific HLA alleles at a false discovery rate of 0.05. Presence/absence analyses assumed roughly uniform sequencing depth across donors, an assumption that may not hold. In a later analysis, HLA-associated TCR beta chains were found to be more clonally expanded and to have lower generation probabilities than equally common non-associated chains. Most TCR sequences were observed very rarely across donors, whereas some public TCRs were present in many individuals.

The cohort was made up of hundreds of healthy bone marrow donors. At the time of sampling, every cohort member was nominally healthy, though immune exposures that went unrecorded were likely present. The donor was CMV seronegative and belonged to the group of 352 seronegative cohort members. A peripheral blood sample was provided by each donor, and peripheral blood mononuclear cells were used for TCR beta sequencing. Genomic DNA was extracted from the blood cell samples with the Qiagen DNeasy Blood Extraction Kit. The library was generated by the immunoSEQ multiplex PCR assay. For the multiplex PCR, a mixture combining 60 forward primers for TCR Vbeta segments and 13 reverse primers for TCR Jbeta segments was used. The CDR3 region of rearranged TCR beta genes was amplified from genomic DNA by a multiplex PCR assay. The amplified TCR beta libraries were sequenced on the Illumina HiSeq System as 87-base-pair reads. The original pipeline was this. In a later analysis, tens of millions of unique TCR beta chains were counted across the roughly 670 repertoires, and roughly 11 million of these chains were shared by at least two donors. Raw reads were error-corrected and collapsed into unique sequences by a nearest-neighbor algorithm in which closely related sequences were merged to remove PCR and sequencing errors. V, D and J gene segments were assigned by aligning CDR3 sequences to IMGT reference sequences. For a sequence to be retained, a match of at least six nucleotides to both a V gene segment and a J gene segment was required. Rearrangements were classified as productive when the CDR3 lacked stop codons and remained in frame with V and J, and all other rearrangements were classified as non-productive. CDR3 was defined by IMGT convention, running from the second conserved V-encoded cysteine to the conserved J-encoded phenylalanine. In an earlier analysis of more than 550 of the donors, sequences lacking an unambiguous match to a single V gene segment were excluded. In an earlier analysis of 587 of the donors, V segments were called functional above 56.7% productive rearrangements and were called segregating when the between-donor standard deviation exceeded 5%. To diagnose cytomegalovirus status from the catalog of TCR beta chain sequences, a statistical classification framework was built. In a later analysis, V and J genes were assigned by comparing TCR nucleotide sequences against IMGT/GENE-DB human TR gene sequences. Using the TCRdist pipeline, a later analysis assigned CDR3 sequences along with most-parsimonious VDJ recombination scenarios. In a later analysis, every TCR beta chain was defined by the combination of its CDR3 amino acid sequence and its V-gene family, and reads without a unique V-gene family were dropped. As a way to deal with suspected cross-contamination and a sequencing artifact, a later analysis dropped hundreds of nucleotide sequences that were highly shared and had low generation probability. For each public chain, a later analysis derived a clonal expansion index from normalized ranks of inferred template counts within each repertoire. In a later analysis, generation probabilities were computed using a VDJ recombination model fitted to out-of-frame rearrangements, and the results were checked against IGoR. Hypergeometric tests were used in a later analysis to score TCR-TCR, TCR-HLA and TCR-CMV co-occurrence, with a repertoire-size bias correction applied to the TCR pairs. To estimate false discovery rates, a later analysis permuted the HLA or CMV assignments 20 times. In a later analysis, co-occurring TCRs were grouped using DBSCAN, with TCRdist sequence similarity added in when clustering inside HLA-allele-positive subsets. Repertoires with fewer than 30,000 or more than 120,000 public chains were left out of co-occurrence clustering, as were about 5 repertoires with anomalous nucleotide sharing. Imported from immuneACCESS, the table was reduced by TCRdb to in-frame sequences with V and J called. These copies leave out some clones; in studies compared against another copy, an unresolved V gene accounts for under half, and the cause of the remainder is not known. That table supplies the V and J calls and clone size; D and trimming were determined from the DNA. This sample comprises 150,000 to 200,000 clones, about 80% of them detected only once. Clones ranked in the top ten supply approximately 1% of the sample.

The sample was PBMCs. This clonotype was sampled from a woman aged 40 to 55 in good health and CMV-seronegative. The chain is assembled from TRBV10-3 and TRBJ1-2; a weak D assignment points to TRBD1 (6 bases agree). This receptor carries the CDR3 CAIRLDSTNYGYTF. The DNA sequence follows: TGTGCCATCAGGTTGGACAGTACTAACTATGGCTACACCTTC.